One T cell receptor beta chain is described in this entry. These data are taken from a study of blood T cell repertoires in COVID-19. For the study at large: The samples span acute and convalescent COVID-19 from the United States, Italy and Spain. Sample material is recorded as cDNA or gDNA derived from T cells, B-cell-depleted T cells, or PBMCs.

The V gene lost 3 bases and the J gene lost 8 bases, with 16 bases spanning the gap. The germline CDR1 and CDR2 sequences are DFQATT and SNEGSKA (reference sequence). CDR3 size: 13 residues. Original data processing: Reference gene primer amplification gave nucleated cell count estimates. The repertoire was sequenced with immunoSEQ multiplex PCR; TCRdb's copy has only in-frame clones and lacks some. The V and J calls and the clone size are those of that table, but D and trimming were determined from the DNA. This table holds some 270,000 clones, around 85% found once. The sequence derives from a woman aged 70-85 years with acute or convalescent COVID-19. V and J are TRBV20-1 and TRBJ1-2; D call uncertain. Source material: peripheral blood. The CDR3 DNA reads TGCAGTGCTAGTGGCGGCGCGGGCCAAGGCTACACCTTC. Amino acids: CSASGGAGQGYTF.